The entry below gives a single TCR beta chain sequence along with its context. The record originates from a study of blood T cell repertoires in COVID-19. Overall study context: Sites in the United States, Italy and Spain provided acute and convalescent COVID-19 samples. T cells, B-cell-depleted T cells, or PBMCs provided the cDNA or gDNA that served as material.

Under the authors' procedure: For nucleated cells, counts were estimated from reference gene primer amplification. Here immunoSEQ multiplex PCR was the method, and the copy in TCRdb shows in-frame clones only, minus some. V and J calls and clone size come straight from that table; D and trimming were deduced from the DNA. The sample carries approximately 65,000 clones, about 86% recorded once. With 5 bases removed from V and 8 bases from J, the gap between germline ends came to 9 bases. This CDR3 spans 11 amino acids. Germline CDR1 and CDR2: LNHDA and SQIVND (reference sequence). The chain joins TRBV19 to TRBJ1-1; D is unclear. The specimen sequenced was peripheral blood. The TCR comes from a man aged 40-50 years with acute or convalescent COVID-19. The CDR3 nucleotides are TGTGCCAGTAGTCAACGGGGAGAAGCTTTCTTT. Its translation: CASSQRGEAFF.